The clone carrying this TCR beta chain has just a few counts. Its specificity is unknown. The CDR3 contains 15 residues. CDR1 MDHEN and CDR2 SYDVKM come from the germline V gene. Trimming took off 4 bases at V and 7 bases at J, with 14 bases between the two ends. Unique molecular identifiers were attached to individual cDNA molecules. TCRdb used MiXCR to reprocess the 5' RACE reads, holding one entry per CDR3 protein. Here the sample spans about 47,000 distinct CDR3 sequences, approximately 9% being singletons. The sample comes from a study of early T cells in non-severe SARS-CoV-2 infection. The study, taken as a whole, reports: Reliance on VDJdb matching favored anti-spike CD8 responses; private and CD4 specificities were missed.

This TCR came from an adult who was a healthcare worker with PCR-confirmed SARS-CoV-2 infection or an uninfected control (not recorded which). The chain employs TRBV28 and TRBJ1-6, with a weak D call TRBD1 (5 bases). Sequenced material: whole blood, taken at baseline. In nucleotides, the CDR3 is TGTGCCAGCAGTTCCCCGGGGCAGAAAAATTCACCCCTCCACTTT. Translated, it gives CASSSPGQKNSPLHF. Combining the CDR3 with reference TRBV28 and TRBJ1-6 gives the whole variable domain DVKVTQSSRYLVKRTGEKVFLECVQDMDHENMFWYRQDPGLGLRLIYFSYDVKMKEKGDIPEGYSVSREKKERFSLILESASTNQTSMYLCASSSPGQKNSPLHFGNGTRLTVT.